This T cell receptor (beta chain) came from a study of blood T cell repertoires in COVID-19. On the study more broadly: COVID-19 samples, acute and convalescent, were from the United States, Italy and Spain. Sample material is recorded as cDNA or gDNA derived from T cells, B-cell-depleted T cells, or PBMCs.

The V gene lost 0 bases and the J gene lost 0 bases, with 8 bases spanning the gap. The CDR3 spans 15 residues. Germline CDR1 and CDR2: SGHRS and YFSETQ. Original processing methods: Reference gene primers were amplified, and this amplification served to estimate nucleated cell counts. The data were produced by immunoSEQ multiplex PCR, yet TCRdb's version contains in-frame clones alone and is incomplete. The V and J calls and clone size were taken over from that table, and D and trimming were inferred from the DNA. This table holds about 300,000 clones, roughly 86% found once. The sample taken for sequencing was peripheral blood. This sequence was found in a man in his 70s with acute or convalescent COVID-19. J is TRBJ2-3 and V is TRBV5-1, with D unresolved. CDR3 protein: CASSLGSVSTDTQYF. CDR3 sequence (DNA): TGCGCCAGCAGCTTGGGGTCGGTGAGCACAGATACGCAGTATTTT.